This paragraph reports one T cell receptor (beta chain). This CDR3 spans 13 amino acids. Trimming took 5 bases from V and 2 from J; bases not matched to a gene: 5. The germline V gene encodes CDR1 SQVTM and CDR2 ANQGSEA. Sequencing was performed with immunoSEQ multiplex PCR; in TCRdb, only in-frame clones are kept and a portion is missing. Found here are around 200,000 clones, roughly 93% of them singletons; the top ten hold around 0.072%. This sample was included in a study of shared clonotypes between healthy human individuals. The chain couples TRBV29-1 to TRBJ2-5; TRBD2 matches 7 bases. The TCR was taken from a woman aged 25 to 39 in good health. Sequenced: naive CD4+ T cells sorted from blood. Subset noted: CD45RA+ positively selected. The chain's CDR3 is CSVLKLAQETQYF. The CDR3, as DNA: TGCAGCGTTCTAAAACTAGCGCAAGAGACCCAGTACTTC.